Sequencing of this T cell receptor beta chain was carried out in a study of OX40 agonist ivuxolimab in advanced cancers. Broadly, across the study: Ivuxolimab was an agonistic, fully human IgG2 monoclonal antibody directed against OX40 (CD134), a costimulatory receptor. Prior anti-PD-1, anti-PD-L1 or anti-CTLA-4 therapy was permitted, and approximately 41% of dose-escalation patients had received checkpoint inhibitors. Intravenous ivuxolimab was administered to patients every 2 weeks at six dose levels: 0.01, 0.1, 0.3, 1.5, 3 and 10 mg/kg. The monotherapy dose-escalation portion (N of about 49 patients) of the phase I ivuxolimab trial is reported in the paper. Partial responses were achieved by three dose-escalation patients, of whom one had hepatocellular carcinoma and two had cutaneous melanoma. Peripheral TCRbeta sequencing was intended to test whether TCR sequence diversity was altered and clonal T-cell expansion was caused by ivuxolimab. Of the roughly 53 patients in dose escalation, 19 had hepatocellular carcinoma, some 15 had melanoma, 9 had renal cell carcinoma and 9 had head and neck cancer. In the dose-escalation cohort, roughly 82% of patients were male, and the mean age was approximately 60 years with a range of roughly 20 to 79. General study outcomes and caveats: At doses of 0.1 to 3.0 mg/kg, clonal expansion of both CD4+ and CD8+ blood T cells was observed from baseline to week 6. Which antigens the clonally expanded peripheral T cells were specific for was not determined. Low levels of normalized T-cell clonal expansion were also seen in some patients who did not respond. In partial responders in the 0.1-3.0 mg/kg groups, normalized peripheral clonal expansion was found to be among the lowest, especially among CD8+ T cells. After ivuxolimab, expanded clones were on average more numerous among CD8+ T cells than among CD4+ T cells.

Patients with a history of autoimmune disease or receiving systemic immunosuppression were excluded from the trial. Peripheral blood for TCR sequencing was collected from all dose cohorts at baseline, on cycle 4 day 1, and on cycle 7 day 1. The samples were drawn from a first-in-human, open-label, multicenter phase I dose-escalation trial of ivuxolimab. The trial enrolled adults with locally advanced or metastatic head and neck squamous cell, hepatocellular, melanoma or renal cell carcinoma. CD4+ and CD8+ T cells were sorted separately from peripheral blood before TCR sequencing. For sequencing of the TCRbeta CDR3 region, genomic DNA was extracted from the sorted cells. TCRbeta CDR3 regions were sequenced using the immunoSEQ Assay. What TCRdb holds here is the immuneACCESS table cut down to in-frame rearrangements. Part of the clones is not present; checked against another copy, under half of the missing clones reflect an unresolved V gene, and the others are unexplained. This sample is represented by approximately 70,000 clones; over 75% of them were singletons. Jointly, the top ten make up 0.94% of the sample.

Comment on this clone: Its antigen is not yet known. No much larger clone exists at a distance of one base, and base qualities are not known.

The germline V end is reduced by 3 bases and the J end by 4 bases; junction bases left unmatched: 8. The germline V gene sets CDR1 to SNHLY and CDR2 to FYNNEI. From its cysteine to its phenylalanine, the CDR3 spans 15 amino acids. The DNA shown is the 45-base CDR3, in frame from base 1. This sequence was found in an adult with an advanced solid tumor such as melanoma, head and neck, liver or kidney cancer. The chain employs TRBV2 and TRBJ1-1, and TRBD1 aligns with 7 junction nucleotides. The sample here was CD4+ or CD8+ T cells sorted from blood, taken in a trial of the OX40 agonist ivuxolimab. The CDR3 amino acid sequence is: CASSESGQSTTEAFF. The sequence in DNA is TGTGCCAGCAGTGAGTCGGGACAGTCAACCACTGAAGCTTTCTTT.